This T cell receptor (beta chain) was recorded in a study of T-cell memory formation after mild COVID-19. Germline V gene lookup returns CDR1 MNHNY and CDR2 SVGAGI (reference sequence). V gave up 6 bases and J gave up 4 bases, with 12 bases separating them. This CDR3 contains 13 residues. One entry per CDR3 protein, called by TCRdb with MiXCR from the 5' RACE reads. The sample contains around 260,000 distinct CDR3 sequences, 15% to 20% of which appear only once. This clonotype appeared a few times. This clonotype was sampled from a man between 18 and 29 years old who had mild COVID-19 (a few samples of this study predate the infection). Cell type and time point are not known. The genes are TRBV6-6 and TRBJ1-1; tentatively, D is TRBD1 (5 bases). Sequenced: PBMCs or a T cell subset sorted from them (not recorded which). This CDR3 reads CASRDQGTTEAFF. The CDR3 DNA reads TGTGCCAGCAGGGATCAGGGTACCACTGAAGCTTTCTTT.